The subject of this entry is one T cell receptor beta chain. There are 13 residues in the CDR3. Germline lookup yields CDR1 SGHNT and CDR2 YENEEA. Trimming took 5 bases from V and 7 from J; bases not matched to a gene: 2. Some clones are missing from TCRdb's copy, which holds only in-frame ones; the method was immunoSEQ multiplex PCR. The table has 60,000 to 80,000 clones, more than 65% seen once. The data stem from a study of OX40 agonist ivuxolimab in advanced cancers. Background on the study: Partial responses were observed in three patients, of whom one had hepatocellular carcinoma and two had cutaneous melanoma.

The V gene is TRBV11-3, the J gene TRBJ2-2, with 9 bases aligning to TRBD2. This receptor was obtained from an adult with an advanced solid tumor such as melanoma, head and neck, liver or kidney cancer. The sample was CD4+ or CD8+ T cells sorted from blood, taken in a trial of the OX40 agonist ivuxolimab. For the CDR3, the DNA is TGTGCCAGCAGCAGGACTAGCGTCGGGGAGCTGTTTTTT. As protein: CASSRTSVGELFF.